This entry describes one T cell receptor beta chain. What it binds is unknown. This sample stems from a study of T cell responses to AZD1222 COVID-19 vaccine. Whole-study results and caveats: A rise in Spike-specific TCR breadth and depth followed two AZD1222 doses. Seropositive at baseline were only a handful of AZD1222 recipients. Donor demographics were predominantly white British with a female majority; clonal diversity may be underestimated. Spike-wide vaccine-associated CD4 TCRs dominated at 160-218 and 743-854.

The J segment lost 3 bases and the V segment lost 2 bases, leaving 6 bases of the junction unmatched. Germline loops: CDR1 MNHEY, CDR2 SVGAGI. The CDR3 loop spans 15 amino acids. The repertoire was sequenced with immunoSEQ multiplex PCR; TCRdb's copy has only in-frame clones and lacks some. The table records about 190,000 clones, roughly 93% of them present only once. The origin of this receptor is an adult in good health. J is TRBJ2-7 and V is TRBV6-5; 8 positions agree with TRBD1. The material sequenced was peripheral blood, taken on day 0 of AZD1222 vaccination. The CDR3 loop reads CASSYVQGVFYEQYF. The CDR3, as DNA: TGTGCCAGCAGTTACGTACAGGGGGTCTTCTACGAGCAGTACTTC.